This TCR beta chain was recovered during a study of control samples from healthy donors and cancer patients. Measured with immunoSEQ multiplex PCR; TCRdb has only the in-frame clones, and not every one. Of 170,000 or so clones in the sample, roughly 91% were seen once. The CDR3 is 11 residues long. Germline V CDR1 and CDR2: MGHDK, SYGVNS. The V gene lost 6 bases and the J gene lost 7 bases, with 9 bases spanning the gap. This sequence joins TRBV25-1 and TRBJ1-1; D is uncertain. The source of this sequence is a man aged 18 to 30 in good health. Sequenced material: blood. The CDR3 reads CASRGGFEAFF. The CDR3 nucleotides read TGTGCCAGCAGGGGCGGTTTTGAAGCTTTCTTT.